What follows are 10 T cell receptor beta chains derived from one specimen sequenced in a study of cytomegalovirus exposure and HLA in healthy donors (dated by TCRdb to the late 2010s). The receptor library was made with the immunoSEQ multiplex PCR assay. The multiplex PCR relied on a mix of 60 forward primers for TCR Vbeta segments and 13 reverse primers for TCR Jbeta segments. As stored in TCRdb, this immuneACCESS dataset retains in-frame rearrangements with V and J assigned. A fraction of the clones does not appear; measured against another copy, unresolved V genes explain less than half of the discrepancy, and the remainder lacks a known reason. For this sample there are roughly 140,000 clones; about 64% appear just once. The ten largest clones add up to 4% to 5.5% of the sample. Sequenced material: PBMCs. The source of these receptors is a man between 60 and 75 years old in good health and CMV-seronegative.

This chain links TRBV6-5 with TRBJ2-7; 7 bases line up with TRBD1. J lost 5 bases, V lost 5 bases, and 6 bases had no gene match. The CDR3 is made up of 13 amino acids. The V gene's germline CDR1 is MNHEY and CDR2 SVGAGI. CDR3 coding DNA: TGTGCCAGCAGTAGGGACAGTGACCACGAGCAGTACTTC. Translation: CASSRDSDHEQYF.

The CDR3 nucleotides read TGTGCCAGCAGTTATTCCGGGACAGGGCTAAATCAGCCCCAGCATTTT. Its protein is CASSYSGTGLNQPQHF. This chain joins TRBV6-5 and TRBJ1-5, with TRBD1 identical over 9 bases. Germline CDR1 and CDR2: MNHEY and SVGAGI. The CDR3 sequence is 16 residues long. V trimming: 3 bases; J trimming: 4 bases; junction bases outside the gene matches: 7.

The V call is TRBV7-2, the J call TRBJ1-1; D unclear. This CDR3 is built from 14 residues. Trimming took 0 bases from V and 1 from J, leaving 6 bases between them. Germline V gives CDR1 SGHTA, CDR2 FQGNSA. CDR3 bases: TGTGCCAGCAGCTTAGCGCGGGAGAACACTGAAGCTTTCTTT. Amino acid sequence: CASSLARENTEAFF. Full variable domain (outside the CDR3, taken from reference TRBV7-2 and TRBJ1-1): GAGVSQSPSNKVTEKGKDVELRCDPISGHTALYWYRQSLGQGLEFLIYFQGNSAPDKSGLPSDRFSAERTGGSVSTLTIQRTQQEDSAVYLCASSLARENTEAFFGQGTRLTVV.

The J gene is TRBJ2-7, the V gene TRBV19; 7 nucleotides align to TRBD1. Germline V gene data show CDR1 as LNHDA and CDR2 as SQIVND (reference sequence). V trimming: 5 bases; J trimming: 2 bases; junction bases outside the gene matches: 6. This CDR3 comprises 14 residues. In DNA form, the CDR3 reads TGTGCCAGTAGTTCCCGGGACAGCGCCTACGAGCAGTACTTC. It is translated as CASSSRDSAYEQYF.

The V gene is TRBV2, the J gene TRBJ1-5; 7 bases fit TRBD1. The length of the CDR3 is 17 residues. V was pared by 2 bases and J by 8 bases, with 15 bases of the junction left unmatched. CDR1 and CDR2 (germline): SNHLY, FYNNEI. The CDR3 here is CASSERQGRSLGEPQHF. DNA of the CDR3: TGTGCCAGCAGTGAACGACAGGGACGGTCCCTGGGGGAGCCCCAGCATTTT.

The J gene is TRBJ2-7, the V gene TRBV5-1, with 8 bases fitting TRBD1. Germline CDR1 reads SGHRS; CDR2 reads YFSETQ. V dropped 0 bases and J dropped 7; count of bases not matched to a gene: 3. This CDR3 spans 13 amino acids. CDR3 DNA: TGCGCCAGCAGCTTGGTCGACAGGGGAGAGCAGTACTTC. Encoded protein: CASSLVDRGEQYF.

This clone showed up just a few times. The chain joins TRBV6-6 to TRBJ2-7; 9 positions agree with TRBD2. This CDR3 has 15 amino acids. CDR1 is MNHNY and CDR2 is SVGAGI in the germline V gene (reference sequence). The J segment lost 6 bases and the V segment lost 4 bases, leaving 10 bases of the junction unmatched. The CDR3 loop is CASSSPGLAFFEQYF. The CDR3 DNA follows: TGTGCCAGCAGTTCCCCGGGACTAGCTTTTTTCGAGCAGTACTTC.

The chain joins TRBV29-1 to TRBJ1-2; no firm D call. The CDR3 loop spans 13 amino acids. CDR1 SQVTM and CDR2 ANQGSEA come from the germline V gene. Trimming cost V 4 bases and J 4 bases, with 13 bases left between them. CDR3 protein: CSVGAEGGYGYTF. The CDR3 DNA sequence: TGCAGCGTTGGAGCAGAGGGAGGCTATGGCTACACCTTC.

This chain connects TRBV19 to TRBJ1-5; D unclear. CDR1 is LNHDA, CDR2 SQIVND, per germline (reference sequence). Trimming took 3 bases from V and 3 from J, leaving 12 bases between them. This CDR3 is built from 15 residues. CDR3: CASSMRRSPNQPQHF. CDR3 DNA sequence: TGTGCCAGTAGTATGAGGCGCAGCCCCAATCAGCCCCAGCATTTT.

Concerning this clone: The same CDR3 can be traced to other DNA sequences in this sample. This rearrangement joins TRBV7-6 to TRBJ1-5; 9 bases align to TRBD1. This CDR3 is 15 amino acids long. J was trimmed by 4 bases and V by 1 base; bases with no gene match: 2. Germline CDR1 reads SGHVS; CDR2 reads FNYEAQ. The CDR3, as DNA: TGTGCCAGCAGCTTAGGGACAGGGGAGAATCAGCCCCAGCATTTT. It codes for CASSLGTGENQPQHF.